Below are 8 T cell receptor beta chains sequenced from a single sample in a study of blood T cell repertoires in COVID-19 (dated by TCRdb to 2020 to 2022). Library generation was performed with the immunoSEQ multiplex PCR assay. TCRdb mirrors the immuneACCESS table, restricted to in-frame sequences. Some clones are absent from its copies; in checked studies, under half trace to an unresolved V gene, and the reason for the others is unknown. This sample lists roughly 250,000 clones; 70% to 90% were detected once. The ten largest account for approximately 2% of the sample. Input material: PBMCs or T cells enriched from blood (not recorded which). The receptors stem from a woman in her forties or fifties who had recovered from COVID-19.

The chain has TRBV2 and TRBJ1-2; 7 positions agree with TRBD1. The CDR3 loop spans 13 amino acids. J was trimmed by 3 bases and V by 4 bases; bases with no gene match: 2. Germline-derived CDR1 and CDR2 are SNHLY and FYNNEI. The CDR3 DNA follows: TGTGCCAGCAGTGGGGGACAGTACTATGGCTACACCTTC. It is translated as CASSGGQYYGYTF. The full variable domain, in which reference TRBV2 and TRBJ1-2 provide the parts outside the CDR3, is EPEVTQTPSHQVTQMGQEVILRCVPISNHLYFYWYRQILGQKVEFLVSFYNNEISEKSEIFDDQFSVERPDGSNFTLKIRSTKLEDSAMYFCASSGGQYYGYTFGSGTRLTVV.

This clone has more than one count but fewer than ten. The chain links TRBV28 to TRBJ2-1, with 7 bases fitting TRBD2. The CDR3 spans 16 residues. V was pared by 3 bases and J by 1 base, with 6 bases of the junction left unmatched. The germline V gene has CDR1 MDHEN and CDR2 SYDVKM. DNA of the CDR3: TGTGCCAGCAGTTTCTTCGGCGGGAGATCCTACAATGAGCAGTTCTTC. This translates into CASSFFGGRSYNEQFF.

Here the CDR3 reads CASSLEDYGYTF. Here the CDR3 DNA reads TGTGCCAGCAGTTTGGAGGACTATGGCTACACCTTC. The chain is built from TRBV28 and TRBJ1-2; D not resolved. The germline CDR1 and CDR2 sequences are MDHEN and SYDVKM. Between the trimmed V and J ends, which lost 3 bases and 3 bases, there was a span of 5 bases. The CDR3 sequence is 12 residues long.

The chain joins TRBV7-8 to TRBJ2-2; TRBD2 matches 9 bases. Germline assignment: CDR1 SGHVS and CDR2 FQNEAQ. CDR3 length equals 17 residues. J lost 4 bases, V lost 2 bases, and 8 bases had no gene match. DNA for the CDR3: TGTGCCAGCAGCTTAAGCGCGGGAGGGCGGGGCACCGGGGAGCTGTTTTTT. Its translation: CASSLSAGGRGTGELFF.

This clone showed up just a few times. This chain joins TRBV6-2 or TRBV6-3 and TRBJ2-3, with 8 bases lining up with TRBD1. The CDR3 extends over 13 amino acids. V dropped 5 bases and J dropped 4; count of bases not matched to a gene: 2. Germline loops: CDR1 MNHEY, CDR2 SVGEGT. CDR3 protein: CASSRQGSDTQYF. Here the CDR3 DNA reads TGTGCCAGCAGTCGACAGGGGTCAGATACGCAGTATTTT.

This clone has just a few counts. V and J are TRBV20-1 and TRBJ1-5, with D possibly TRBD1 on 5 matching bases. Trimming took 3 bases from V and 7 from J, leaving 13 bases between them. This CDR3 has 13 amino acids. Germline CDR1 and CDR2: DFQATT and SNEGSKA (reference sequence). The CDR3 protein is CSASSGETQPQHF. The CDR3, as DNA: TGCAGTGCTAGTTCGGGGGAGACACAGCCCCAGCATTTT.

This chain links TRBV5-1 with TRBJ2-3; D gene unclear. With 7 bases removed from V and 2 bases from J, the gap between germline ends came to 5 bases. The CDR3 runs to 11 residues. The germline gives CDR1 SGHRS, CDR2 YFSETQ. In nucleotides, the CDR3 is TGCGCCAGCCAACTCACAGATACGCAGTATTTT. It codes for CASQLTDTQYF.

The CDR3 here is CASSEGGTRAETQYF. The CDR3 DNA reads TGTGCCAGCAGTGAAGGGGGGACTAGAGCGGAGACCCAGTACTTC. The rearrangement links TRBV6-1 to TRBJ2-5; 8 nucleotides align to TRBD2. This CDR3 is built from 15 residues. The germline V gene encodes CDR1 MNHNS and CDR2 SASEGT. V gave up 1 base and J gave up 5 bases; unmatched junction bases: 6.